This entry lists 27 T cell receptor beta chains sequenced from one sample in a study of T cell repertoires in cytomegalovirus infection (dated by TCRdb to between 2018 and 2020). Sequencing took place on an Illumina HiSeq 1500. TCRdb took the public reads, trimmed them with fastp at Q25, ran MiXCR for clone calling and kept in-frame beta chains. Every CDR3 protein is listed once, alongside the most common genes and DNA of its rows. This sample gives about 600,000 distinct CDR3 sequences in total; roughly 24% of them show up just once. The ten largest clones take up 8% of the sample. Sequences were obtained from CD8+ T cells from PBMCs. Every receptor here comes from a human donor in good health (CMV status not recorded). Some clones in this sample may be carry-over from other donors' samples.

This clonotype turned up a few times. This sequence joins TRBV10-3 and TRBJ2-5; no definite D call. V was shortened by 6 bases and J by 1 base, with 15 bases between the two germline ends. This CDR3 is 15 amino acids long. Germline V CDR1 and CDR2: ENHRY, SYGVKD. In DNA, the CDR3 is TGTGCCATCAGGGCGGATATCTCCGGCCAAGAGACCCAGTACTTC. Protein sequence: CAIRADISGQETQYF.

Ten or more counts support this clonotype. CDR3 nucleotide sequence: TGTGCCAGCAACACTGCGCGCTATAGCAATCAGCCCCAGCATTTT. It encodes CASNTARYSNQPQHF. The chain has TRBV27 and TRBJ1-5; no firm D call. Between the trimmed V and J ends, which lost 7 bases and 0 bases, there was a span of 13 bases. CDR1 and CDR2 (germline): MNHEY, SMNVEV (reference sequence). The length of the CDR3 is 15 residues.

This clonotype was counted many times. The V and J genes are TRBV12-3 or TRBV12-4 and TRBJ2-6; D call uncertain. CDR3 size: 18 residues. V lost 3 bases and J lost 0, with 15 bases in between. The CDR3 DNA sequence: TGTGCCAGCAGTTTCGACTTTCAGGCCCCCTCTGGGGCCAACGTCCTGACTTTC. Translating gives CASSFDFQAPSGANVLTF.

About this clonotype: This may come from a read error, since a much larger clone is one base off. This chain joins TRBV7-9 and TRBJ2-1; 7 positions agree with TRBD1. In germline, CDR1 is SEHNR, CDR2 FQNEAQ (reference sequence). There are 16 residues in the CDR3. CDR3 sequence (DNA): TGTGCCAGCAGCTTAGCGGCCGAGACAGGGTGGAATGAGCAGATCTTC. This codes for CASSLAAETGWNEQIF.

CDR3 sequence: CSARDPTTQDYEQYF. The CDR3 DNA reads as TGCAGTGCTAGAGATCCCACGACACAAGATTACGAGCAGTACTTC. The chain recombines TRBV20-1 with TRBJ2-7, with D hard to call. This CDR3 spans 15 amino acids. The germline gives CDR1 DFQATT, CDR2 SNEGSKA (reference sequence). The V gene lost 0 bases and the J gene lost 4 bases, with 16 bases spanning the gap.

This clonotype was counted many times. The V and J genes are TRBV12-3 or TRBV12-4 and TRBJ2-7; D is perhaps TRBD1 (6 bases). The V end was cut by 8 bases, the J end by 1 base, with 18 bases between. CDR3 size: 15 residues. The CDR3 here is CASQIPGQNSYEQYF. The CDR3 DNA follows: TGTGCCAGCCAAATCCCCGGACAGAATTCCTACGAGCAGTACTTC.

This clonotype turned up a few times. V usage is TRBV7-8 and J usage is TRBJ1-1; 9 bases align to TRBD1. CDR3 length equals 13 residues. From germline, CDR1 is SGHVS and CDR2 FQNEAQ. After removal of 4 bases from V and 5 bases from J, the junction contained 2 bases not matched to a gene. The CDR3 spells CASSWGTGTEAFF. As DNA, the CDR3 is TGTGCCAGCAGCTGGGGGACAGGGACTGAAGCTTTCTTT.

The chain couples TRBV28 to TRBJ2-7; 7 bases are shared with TRBD1. The CDR3 has 15 residues. Germline V CDR1 and CDR2: MDHEN, SYDVKM. J lost 0 bases, V lost 6 bases, and 8 bases had no gene match. CDR3 DNA sequence: TGTGCCAGCAGGAAGGGACAGTCGAGCTCCTACGAGCAGTACGTC. It translates to CASRKGQSSSYEQYV.

The chain employs TRBV18 and TRBJ1-2, with TRBD1 matching 8 bases. Germline CDR1 is KGHSH and CDR2 is LQKENI. The V and J ends lost 3 bases and 3 bases, in that order; junction bases with no gene match: 3. The CDR3 runs to 14 residues. The CDR3 spells CASSPAGQDYGYTF. As DNA, the CDR3 is TGTGCCAGCTCACCCGCGGGACAGGACTATGGCTACACCTTC.

This clonotype was picked up a small number of times. V gene TRBV2 combines with J gene TRBJ1-5; TRBD1 aligns across 7 bases. The CDR3 is 17 residues long. CDR1 SNHLY and CDR2 FYNNEI come from the germline V gene. V was clipped by 2 bases and J by 0 bases; unmatched bases: 7. In DNA, the CDR3 is TGTGCCAGCAGTGAATCGGGGACAGTCAATAGCAATCAGCCCCAGCATTTT. It specifies CASSESGTVNSNQPQHF. Full variable domain (remainder filled in from reference TRBV2 and TRBJ1-5): EPEVTQTPSHQVTQMGQEVILRCVPISNHLYFYWYRQILGQKVEFLVSFYNNEISEKSEIFDDQFSVERPDGSNFTLKIRSTKLEDSAMYFCASSESGTVNSNQPQHFGDGTRLSIL.

To note about this clonotype: One junction end disagrees with the germline gene, perhaps due to a read error. The chain is built from TRBV6-2 or TRBV6-3 and TRBJ2-3; 7 positions match TRBD1. The CDR3 sequence is 13 residues long. CDR1 is MNHEY, CDR2 SVGEGT, per germline. As DNA, the CDR3 is TGTGTCAGCAGTGGACAGGTCACAGATACGCAGTATTTT. The encoded protein is CVSSGQVTDTQYF.

This clonotype appeared a few times. The chain couples TRBV5-1 to TRBJ1-1, with D perhaps TRBD1 (6 bases). Germline V gene lookup returns CDR1 SGHRS and CDR2 YFSETQ. This CDR3 contains 14 residues. With 1 base removed from V and 3 bases from J, the gap between germline ends came to 10 bases. CDR3 sequence reads: CASSLRDTYTEAFF. The CDR3 DNA follows: TGCGCCAGCAGCTTGCGGGACACATACACTGAAGCTTTCTTT.

This clonotype was seen more than once but under ten times. This chain joins TRBV28 and TRBJ2-7; 9 bases agree with TRBD2. In germline, CDR1 is MDHEN, CDR2 SYDVKM. J gave up 3 bases and V 6 bases, and 9 bases lay outside the gene matches. CDR3 length equals 15 residues. CDR3 DNA: TGTGCCAGCAGGACGACTAGCGGAAATCTCTACGAGCAGTACGTC. Amino acids: CASRTTSGNLYEQYV.

As concerns this clonotype: An end of the junction does not agree with germline; a read error may underlie this. J is TRBJ2-7 and V is TRBV4-1; D may be TRBD1 or TRBD2 (6 bases each). Germline CDR1 reads MGHRA; CDR2 reads YSYEKL. This CDR3 has 19 amino acids. This CDR3 reads CASSQDLSSMGGFDYEQYF. The CDR3 region has the DNA TGTGCCAGCAGCCAAGATCTTTCCTCTATGGGGGGCTTTGACTACGAGCAGTACTTC.

The J gene is TRBJ2-5, the V gene TRBV9, with D unclear. This CDR3 is built from 14 residues. Germline CDR1 and CDR2: SGDLS and YYNGEE. Trimming removed 0 bases from V and 5 bases from J, with 11 bases in between. The CDR3 DNA follows: TGTGCCAGCAGCGTAGAATCGGGTTTGGAGACCCAGTACTTC. Translating gives CASSVESGLETQYF.

For this clonotype: At one of its ends the junction is not consistent with the germline gene, which may arise from a read error. The chain has TRBV6-2 or TRBV6-3 and TRBJ2-1; a possible D gene is TRBD2 (5 bases). The CDR3 runs 15 residues. CDR1 MNHEY and CDR2 SVGEGT come from the germline V gene. The CDR3 region has the DNA TGTGTCAGCAGTTCCGGGGTCCCGGCCTACAATGAGCAGTTCTTC. Its translation: CVSSSGVPAYNEQFF.

The gene calls are TRBV20-1 and TRBJ2-2; TRBD1 might be the D (6 bases). Germline loops: CDR1 DFQATT, CDR2 SNEGSKA (reference sequence). The CDR3 contains 13 residues. With 5 bases removed from V and 8 bases from J, the gap between germline ends came to 15 bases. The CDR3: CSAVDRWRGELFF. In DNA, the CDR3 is TGCAGTGCTGTCGACAGGTGGAGGGGGGAGCTGTTTTTT.

This clonotype occurred a few times. This chain connects TRBV25-1 to TRBJ2-1; D remains unclear. The CDR3 loop spans 15 amino acids. CDR1 and CDR2 from the germline V gene are MGHDK and SYGVNS. V gave up 2 bases and J gave up 0 bases, with 8 bases separating them. The CDR3 loop reads CASSEEGPSYNEQFF. The CDR3 DNA reads as TGTGCCAGCAGTGAAGAAGGACCCTCCTACAATGAGCAGTTCTTC.

The chain combines TRBV20-1 with TRBJ2-1; D possibly corresponds to TRBD2 (5 bases). CDR1 DFQATT and CDR2 SNEGSKA come from the germline V gene (reference sequence). The CDR3 consists of 14 residues. V dropped 4 bases and J dropped 6 bases, with 16 bases sitting between them. CDR3 amino acids: CSANTREMGNEQFF. Written as DNA, the CDR3 is TGCAGTGCTAACACGAGGGAGATGGGCAATGAGCAGTTCTTC.

This clonotype was seen a few times. This sequence joins TRBV7-6 and TRBJ2-5; TRBD1 aligns across 7 bases. Germline V gene data show CDR1 as SGHVS and CDR2 as FNYEAQ. V gave up 6 bases and J gave up 4 bases; unmatched junction bases: 8. The CDR3 extends over 14 amino acids. The CDR3 DNA is TGTGCCAGCAGTTCGGACAGGCGGAGAGAGACCCAGTACTTC. It yields the protein CASSSDRRRETQYF.

This clonotype was counted between two and nine times. The chain recombines TRBV29-1 with TRBJ2-1; maybe TRBD1 (5 bases). V lost 5 bases and J lost 5, with 10 bases in between. The length of the CDR3 is 12 residues. Germline values: CDR1 SQVTM, CDR2 ANQGSEA. CDR3 nucleotides: TGCAGCGTTCCAAGCAGGGACAATGAGCAGTTCTTC. As protein: CSVPSRDNEQFF.

This clonotype was recorded many times. The chain is built from TRBV7-2 and TRBJ2-1, with 9 nucleotides matching TRBD1. V shed 6 bases, J shed 6 bases, and the junction held 6 bases outside the gene matches. The CDR3 totals 14 residues. Germline V gene lookup returns CDR1 SGHTA and CDR2 FQGNSA. The CDR3 nucleotides are TGTGCCAGCAGGGGGACAGGGATACCCAATGAGCAGTTCTTC. Protein: CASRGTGIPNEQFF. Filled out from reference TRBV7-2 and TRBJ2-1, the complete variable domain reads GAGVSQSPSNKVTEKGKDVELRCDPISGHTALYWYRQSLGQGLEFLIYFQGNSAPDKSGLPSDRFSAERTGGSVSTLTIQRTQQEDSAVYLCASRGTGIPNEQFFGPGTRLTVL.

This clonotype was seen many times. The chain combines TRBV7-2 with TRBJ1-6; 9 bases are a match to TRBD1. The J segment lost 5 bases and the V segment lost 2 bases, leaving 7 bases of the junction unmatched. Germline CDR1 reads SGHTA; CDR2 reads FQGNSA. The CDR3 loop spans 17 amino acids. CDR3 amino acids: CASSLPGTGFDNSPLHF. CDR3 nucleotide sequence: TGTGCCAGCAGCTTACCGGGGACAGGGTTCGATAATTCACCCCTCCACTTT.

This clonotype was seen many times. The V and J genes are TRBV7-6 and TRBJ1-4; tentative D call: TRBD1 (5 bases). Deletions cut 8 bases from V and 0 bases from J, with 7 bases between. This CDR3 is built from 13 residues. Germline V gene data show CDR1 as SGHVS and CDR2 as FNYEAQ. The CDR3 DNA sequence: TGTGCCAGCGCGGGGGCAACTAATGAAAAACTGTTTTTT. This gives the protein CASAGATNEKLFF. Filled out from reference TRBV7-6 and TRBJ1-4, the complete variable domain reads GAGVSQSPRYKVTKRGQDVALRCDPISGHVSLYWYRQALGQGPEFLTYFNYEAQQDKSGLPNDRFSAERPEGSISTLTIQRTEQRDSAMYRCASAGATNEKLFFGSGTQLSVL.

As concerns this clonotype: Lacking the conserved final phenylalanine or tryptophan, this CDR3 likely reflects a read error. The gene calls are TRBV28 and TRBJ2-3, with 8 bases identical to TRBD1. V gave up 6 bases and J gave up 6 bases; unmatched junction bases: 11. The CDR3 spans 15 residues. Per germline, CDR1 MDHEN and CDR2 SYDVKM. CDR3 DNA sequence: TGTGCCAGCAGCCAGGGGGCGGAGAAATCGGATACGCAGTATTCT. Residues: CASSQGAEKSDTQYS.

There are many counts of this clonotype. The V call is TRBV6-2 or TRBV6-3, the J call TRBJ2-3; D is perhaps TRBD1 (5 bases). V dropped 7 bases and J dropped 7 bases, with 12 bases sitting between them. CDR3 length: 12 residues. Germline V gene sequence: CDR1 MNHEY, CDR2 SVGEGT. This CDR3 is CASNHRPNTQYF. CDR3 DNA sequence: TGTGCCAGCAACCACAGGCCCAATACGCAGTATTTT.

About this clonotype: This may arise from a read error, as a much more abundant clone is one base away. The CDR3 DNA is TGTGCCAACAGCCAGGACAGGGGATGGGGTAATTCACCCCTCCACTTT. This sequence encodes CANSQDRGWGNSPLHF. The chain joins TRBV7-2 to TRBJ1-6, with TRBD1 identical over 9 bases. This CDR3 has 16 amino acids. Germline CDR1 reads SGHTA; CDR2 reads FQGNSA.